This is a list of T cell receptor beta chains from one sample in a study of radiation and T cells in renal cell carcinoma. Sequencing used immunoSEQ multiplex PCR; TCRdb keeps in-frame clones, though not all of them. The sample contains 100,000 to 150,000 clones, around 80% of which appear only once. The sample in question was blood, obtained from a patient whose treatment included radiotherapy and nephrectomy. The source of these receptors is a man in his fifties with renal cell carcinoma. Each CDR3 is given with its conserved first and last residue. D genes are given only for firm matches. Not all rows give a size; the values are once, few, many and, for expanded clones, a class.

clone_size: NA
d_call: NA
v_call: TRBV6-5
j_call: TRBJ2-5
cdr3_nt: TGTGCCAGCAGCAAAAGGTCGTTCCGAGAGACCCAGTACTTC
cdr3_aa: CASSKRSFRETQYF

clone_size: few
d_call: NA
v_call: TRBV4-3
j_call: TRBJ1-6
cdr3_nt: TGCGCCAGCAGCCAAGAGCCGTGGGGTACTAATTCACCCCTCCACTTT
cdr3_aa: CASSQEPWGTNSPLHF

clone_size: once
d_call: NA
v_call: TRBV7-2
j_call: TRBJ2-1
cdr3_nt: TGTGCCAGCAGCCCCCGGGACTCGAAATACAATGAGCAGTTCTTC
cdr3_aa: CASSPRDSKYNEQFF

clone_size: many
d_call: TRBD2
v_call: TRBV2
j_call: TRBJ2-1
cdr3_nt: TGTGCCAGCAAGGGACTAGCGGCTCCGAGCTCCTACAATGAGCAGTTCTTC
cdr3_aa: CASKGLAAPSSYNEQFF

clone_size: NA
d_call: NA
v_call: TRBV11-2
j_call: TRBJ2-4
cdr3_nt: TGTGCCAGCAGCTTAATCTCATACCCCCGGGACCGCGAAGGGTTACCTCAGTACTTC
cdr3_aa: CASSLISYPRDREGLPQYF

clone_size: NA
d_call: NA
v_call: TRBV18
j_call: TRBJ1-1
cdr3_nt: TGTGCCAGCTCACCAGTACGGGACGGTGAAGCTTTCTTT
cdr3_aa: CASSPVRDGEAFF

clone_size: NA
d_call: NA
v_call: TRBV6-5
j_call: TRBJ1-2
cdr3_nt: TGTGCCAGCAGTTACTCGAGTGGGCTGGGCTATGGCTACACCTTC
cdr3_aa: CASSYSSGLGYGYTF

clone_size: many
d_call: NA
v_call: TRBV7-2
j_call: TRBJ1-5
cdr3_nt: TGTGCCAGCAGCTTTGATTTGGATCAGCCCCAGCATTTT
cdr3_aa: CASSFDLDQPQHF

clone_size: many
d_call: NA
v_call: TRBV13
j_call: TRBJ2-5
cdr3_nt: TGTGCCAGCAGCTTACAGGGTTGGGAGACCCAGTACTTC
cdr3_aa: CASSLQGWETQYF

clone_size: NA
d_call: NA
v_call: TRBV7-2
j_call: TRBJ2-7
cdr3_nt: TGTGCCAGCAGCTTAGCGGTTTCCCCCTCCTACGAGCAGTACTTC
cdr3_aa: CASSLAVSPSYEQYF

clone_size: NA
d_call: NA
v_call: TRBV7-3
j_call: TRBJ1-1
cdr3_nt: TGTGCCAGCAGCCGGGGGGCAGAGTTCACTGAAGCTTTCTTT
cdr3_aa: CASSRGAEFTEAFF

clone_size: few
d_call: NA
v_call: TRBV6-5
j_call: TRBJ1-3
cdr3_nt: TGTGCCAGCAGTTACCTGAACACCATATATTTT
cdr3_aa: CASSYLNTIYF

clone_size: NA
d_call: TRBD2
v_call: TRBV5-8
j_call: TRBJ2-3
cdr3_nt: TGTGCCAGCAGACCGAGGACTAGCGGGGTTGCAGATACGCAGTATTTT
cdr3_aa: CASRPRTSGVADTQYF

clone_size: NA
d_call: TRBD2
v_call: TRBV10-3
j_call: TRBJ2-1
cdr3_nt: TGTGCCATACAAGCGGGGACTGTCTACAATGAGCAGTTCTTC
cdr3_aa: CAIQAGTVYNEQFF

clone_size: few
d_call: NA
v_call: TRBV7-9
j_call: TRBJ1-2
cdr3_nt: TGTGCCAGCAGCTTTAGTGCGAATGGCTACACCTTC
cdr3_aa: CASSFSANGYTF

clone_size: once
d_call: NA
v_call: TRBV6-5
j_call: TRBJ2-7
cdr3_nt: TGTGCCAGCAGCTGGGGTCTAGAGCAGTACTTC
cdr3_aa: CASSWGLEQYF

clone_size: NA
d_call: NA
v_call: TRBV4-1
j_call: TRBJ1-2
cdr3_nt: TGCGCCAGCAGCCAAGTAAGGCCGGGGGTGGGACCAGGCTACACCTTC
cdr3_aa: CASSQVRPGVGPGYTF

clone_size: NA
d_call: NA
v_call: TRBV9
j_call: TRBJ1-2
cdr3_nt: TGTGCCAGCAGCGCCTCGGGACACAGTATGAACTATGGCTACACCTTC
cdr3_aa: CASSASGHSMNYGYTF

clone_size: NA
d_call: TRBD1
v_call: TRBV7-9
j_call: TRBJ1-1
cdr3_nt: TGTGCCAGCAGCTTTAGCACCGGGACAGGGTCCCCTGAAGCTTTCTTT
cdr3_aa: CASSFSTGTGSPEAFF

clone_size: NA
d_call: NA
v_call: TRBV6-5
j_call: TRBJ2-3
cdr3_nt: TGTGCCAGCAGTTACTCGGGAGGGGGCTCAGCAGATACGCAGTATTTT
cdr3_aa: CASSYSGGGSADTQYF

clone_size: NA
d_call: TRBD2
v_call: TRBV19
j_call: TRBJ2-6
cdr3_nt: TGTGCCAGTAGATCCACTTGGGCAGGGACTAACTCTGGGGCCAACGTCCTGACTTTC
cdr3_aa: CASRSTWAGTNSGANVLTF

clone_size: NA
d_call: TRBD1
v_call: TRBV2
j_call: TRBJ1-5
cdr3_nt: TGTGCCAGCAGGGATCACAGGGGAAATCAGCCCCAGCATTTT
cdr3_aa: CASRDHRGNQPQHF

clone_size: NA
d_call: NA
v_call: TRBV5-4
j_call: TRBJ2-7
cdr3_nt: TGTGCCAGCAGCTTGGAGGAGGGGGGGTTCTACGAGCAGTACTTC
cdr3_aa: CASSLEEGGFYEQYF

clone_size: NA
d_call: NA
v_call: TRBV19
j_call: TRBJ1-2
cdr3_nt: TGTGCCAGTAGTCTCAGGGATCCCTATGGCTACACCTTC
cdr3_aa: CASSLRDPYGYTF